These 27 T cell receptor beta chains came from one sample sequenced in a study of OX40 agonist ivuxolimab in advanced cancers. Profiled with immunoSEQ multiplex PCR; TCRdb holds only in-frame clones, not every one. The sample lists 30,000 to 40,000 clones; approximately 89% were seen once. The sequencing here drew on CD4+ or CD8+ T cells sorted from blood, taken in a trial of the OX40 agonist ivuxolimab. Receptors were obtained from an adult with an advanced solid tumor such as melanoma, head and neck, liver or kidney cancer.

This chain links TRBV5-1 with TRBJ2-1; 9 positions agree with TRBD2. The CDR3 is made up of 14 amino acids. Germline values: CDR1 SGHRS, CDR2 YFSETQ. V was clipped by 2 bases and J by 5 bases; unmatched bases: 2. Here the CDR3 reads CASSFAGGDNEQFF. In DNA, the CDR3 is TGCGCCAGCAGCTTCGCGGGAGGGGACAATGAGCAGTTCTTC.

DNA of the CDR3: TGTGCCAGCAGAACGACAGTGAGATTAATCAGTGAGCAGTTCTTC. Amino acid sequence: CASRTTVRLISEQFF. The chain has TRBV6-5 and TRBJ2-1; possibly TRBD1 for D (5 bases). There are 15 residues in the CDR3. Trimming took 6 bases from V and 9 from J, leaving 21 bases between them. Germline CDR1 and CDR2: MNHEY and SVGAGI.

The chain joins TRBV27 to TRBJ2-1; D assignment may be TRBD1 or TRBD2 (5 bases each). V was trimmed by 8 bases and J by 7 bases, leaving 21 bases between them. The CDR3 has 15 amino acids. CDR1 is MNHEY and CDR2 is SMNVEV in the germline V gene (reference sequence). The CDR3 bases are TGTGCCAGCTTCAACCGGGACGAGGGGATGAATGAGCAGTTCTTC. Its translation is CASFNRDEGMNEQFF.

V usage is TRBV5-1 and J usage is TRBJ2-2, with a weak D call TRBD2 (5 bases). CDR3 size: 13 residues. CDR1 is SGHRS and CDR2 is YFSETQ in the germline V gene. V was trimmed by 3 bases and J by 4 bases, leaving 7 bases between them. CDR3 protein: CASSSTSTGELFF. Here the CDR3 DNA reads TGCGCCAGCAGCTCAACTAGCACCGGGGAGCTGTTTTTT.

This clone has just one count. The chain joins TRBV7-9 to TRBJ2-7; D gene uncertain. CDR3 length: 13 amino acids. Germline V gene data show CDR1 as SEHNR and CDR2 as FQNEAQ (reference sequence). Trimming removed 1 base from V and 5 bases from J, with 9 bases in between. This CDR3 is CASSLVGVHEQYF. Here the CDR3 DNA reads TGTGCCAGCAGCTTAGTTGGAGTCCACGAGCAGTACTTC.

The V gene is TRBV6-7, the J gene TRBJ2-1; no firm D call. TRBV6-7 is an ORF, with its function uncertain. Between the trimmed V and J ends, which lost 4 bases and 3 bases, there was a span of 13 bases. The CDR3 runs to 15 residues. Here the CDR3 DNA reads TGTGCCAGCAGTTGGCGGCCACTGATCTACAATGAGCAGTTCTTC. Residues: CASSWRPLIYNEQFF.

The V and J genes are TRBV7-7 and TRBJ2-1, with unresolved D. The germline gives CDR1 SSHAT, CDR2 FNYEAQ (reference sequence). The CDR3 has 16 amino acids. V lost 5 bases and J lost 0, with 14 bases in between. CDR3 nucleotides: TGTGCCAGCAGCCTATCCCAAGAGAGCTCCTACAATGAGCAGTTCTTC. Translated: CASSLSQESSYNEQFF.

This chain uses TRBV5-8 with TRBJ2-7, with D possibly TRBD2 on 5 matching bases. Germline V gene data show CDR1 as SGHTS and CDR2 as YDEGEE. With 5 bases removed from V and 6 bases from J, the gap between germline ends came to 18 bases. The CDR3 extends over 14 amino acids. The CDR3 spells CASRSPPGSSEQYF. The CDR3 nucleotides read TGTGCCAGCAGATCCCCCCCGGGGAGCAGCGAGCAGTACTTC.

This chain links TRBV9 with TRBJ1-1; D remains ambiguous. The CDR3 is 14 residues long. The germline V and J ends were trimmed by 3 bases and 2 bases, with 11 bases remaining between them. The germline gives CDR1 SGDLS, CDR2 YYNGEE. CDR3 coding DNA: TGTGCCAGCAGCGAAAGAGCGGGTAACACTGAAGCTTTCTTT. This gives the protein CASSERAGNTEAFF.

The chain employs TRBV12-2 and TRBJ2-1; the table assigns TRBD2, which was not confirmed against the DNA. TRBV12-2 is a recognized pseudogene. The CDR3 is 17 amino acids. This CDR3 reads CASRLASKRGEHSGQFF. The CDR3 DNA reads as TGTGCAAGTCGCTTAGCGTCTAAGCGGGGGGAACACTCGGGGCAGTTCTTC.

The chain combines TRBV19 with TRBJ1-6; no reliable D call. Trimming pared 5 bases from V and 10 bases from J, leaving 15 bases between. Per germline, CDR1 LNHDA and CDR2 SQIVND (reference sequence). The CDR3 has 14 residues. The DNA of the CDR3 is TGTGCCAGTAGTTACGGCAGCCCAGAATCACCCCTCCACTTT. It codes for CASSYGSPESPLHF.

J is TRBJ2-5 and V is TRBV27; 10 nucleotides agree with TRBD1. The last part of the DNA fits TRBJ2-7 better; the J call may be wrong. Per germline, CDR1 MNHEY and CDR2 SMNVEV (reference sequence). The CDR3 is 16 amino acids. The CDR3 region has the DNA TGTGCCAGCAGTGGAACACCGGGACAGGGGTCCTACGAGCAGTACTTC. This sequence encodes CASSGTPGQGSYEQYF.

V gene TRBV11-2 combines with J gene TRBJ2-7; the match to TRBD1 covers 9 bases. The J segment lost 5 bases and the V segment lost 2 bases, leaving 4 bases of the junction unmatched. Germline CDR1 and CDR2: SGHAT and FQNNGV. The CDR3 sequence is 14 residues long. Here the CDR3 DNA reads TGTGCCAGCAGCTTACAACAGGGGGCCCACGAGCAGTACTTC. Translation: CASSLQQGAHEQYF.

This clone was seen repeatedly, ten times or more. The genes are TRBV18 and TRBJ2-7, with D perhaps matching TRBD2 (5 bases). This CDR3 contains 15 residues. The V gene lost 2 bases and the J gene lost 0 bases, with 11 bases spanning the gap. The germline V gene encodes CDR1 KGHSH and CDR2 LQKENI. In DNA form, the CDR3 reads TGTGCCAGCTCACCAGAACTAGTAAGCTCCTACGAGCAGTACTTC. Encoded protein: CASSPELVSSYEQYF.

V usage is TRBV9 and J usage is TRBJ1-2; D may be TRBD1 (6 bases). CDR3 size: 15 residues. CDR1 is SGDLS, CDR2 YYNGEE, per germline. Trimming shortened V by 4 bases and J by 2 bases, and 15 bases separated the two germline ends. Written as DNA, the CDR3 is TGTGCCAGCAGCCTCACAGGGCATGGAAACTATGGCTACACCTTC. Its protein is CASSLTGHGNYGYTF.

The CDR3: CASSYSGSNEQFF. Written as DNA, the CDR3 is TGTGCCAGCAGTTACTCAGGCAGCAATGAGCAGTTCTTC. The chain carries TRBV6-5 and TRBJ2-1; D gene unclear. The CDR3 totals 13 residues. The V gene lost 0 bases and the J gene lost 6 bases, with 6 bases spanning the gap. Per germline, CDR1 MNHEY and CDR2 SVGAGI.

This sequence joins TRBV19 and TRBJ1-5, with a tentative D call TRBD1 (5 bases). In germline, CDR1 is LNHDA, CDR2 SQIVND (reference sequence). V lost 1 base to trimming and J lost 3 bases, with 10 bases between them. This CDR3 has 15 amino acids. The DNA for the CDR3 is TGTGCCAGTAGTATAGGAGACAGCTACAATCAGCCCCAGCATTTT. It is translated as CASSIGDSYNQPQHF.

The chain links TRBV28 to TRBJ2-6, with a possible D match to TRBD2 (5 bases). Germline V gene lookup returns CDR1 MDHEN and CDR2 SYDVKM. The V end was cut by 3 bases, the J end by 4 bases, with 13 bases between. This CDR3 region has 16 residues. The CDR3 nucleotides read TGTGCCAGCAGTTTGGCGGCGGGTAGGGGGGCCAACGTCCTGACTTTC. Translating gives CASSLAAGRGANVLTF.

The genes are TRBV9 and TRBJ1-2; 9 bases map to TRBD1. Germline V gives CDR1 SGDLS, CDR2 YYNGEE. This CDR3 is built from 15 residues. After removal of 3 bases from V and 3 bases from J, the junction contained 6 bases not matched to a gene. The CDR3 coding sequence is TGTGCCAGCAGCGAGTTTAGGACAGGGGACTATGGCTACACCTTC. This gives the protein CASSEFRTGDYGYTF.

The chain couples TRBV19 to TRBJ1-3, with unresolved D. Trimming cost V 5 bases and J 4 bases, with 6 bases left between them. Germline lookup yields CDR1 LNHDA and CDR2 SQIVND (reference sequence). The CDR3 extends over 12 amino acids. CDR3 nucleotides: TGTGCCAGTAGTGTTCCGGGAAACACCATATATTTT. Translation: CASSVPGNTIYF.

The chain uses TRBV6-1 and TRBJ2-7; TRBD2 matches at 7 bases. Trimming cost V 6 bases and J 3 bases; bases outside gene matches: 11. From germline, CDR1 is MNHNS and CDR2 SASEGT. The CDR3 has 15 amino acids. CDR3 amino acids: CASSDPGAGVYEQYF. The CDR3 DNA follows: TGTGCCAGCAGCGACCCCGGGGCGGGAGTCTACGAGCAGTACTTC.

V gene TRBV28 combines with J gene TRBJ2-7, with 7 nucleotides matching TRBD2. The CDR3 covers 16 residues. The V gene end was trimmed by 4 bases and the J gene end by 4 bases; junction bases not matched to a gene: 13. CDR1 MDHEN and CDR2 SYDVKM come from the germline V gene. Here the CDR3 DNA reads TGTGCCAGCAGTTGGCCAGGAGCGGGATATTTGTACGAGCAGTACTTC. This encodes CASSWPGAGYLYEQYF.

This sequence joins TRBV29-1 and TRBJ2-1, with D tentatively TRBD1 (6 bases). This CDR3 has 14 residues. Germline loops: CDR1 SQVTM, CDR2 ANQGSEA. Trimming shortened V by 2 bases and J by 1 base, and 9 bases separated the two germline ends. The CDR3: CSVETGKSYNEQFF. The CDR3 nucleotides read TGCAGCGTTGAAACAGGGAAGTCCTACAATGAGCAGTTCTTC.

The rearrangement joins TRBV4-1 to TRBJ2-1, with D perhaps TRBD1 (5 bases). The germline CDR1 and CDR2 sequences are MGHRA and YSYEKL. The CDR3 runs to 17 residues. With 6 bases removed from V and 0 bases from J, the gap between germline ends came to 18 bases. Written as DNA, the CDR3 is TGCGCCAGCAGTCCGATACTACAGGCGAGCTCCTACAATGAGCAGTTCTTC. It encodes CASSPILQASSYNEQFF.

The rearrangement joins TRBV7-6 to TRBJ2-1; unclear D gene. Germline CDR1 and CDR2: SGHVS and FNYEAQ. CDR3 length equals 13 residues. V shed 4 bases and J shed 7 bases, with 11 bases lying between them. The CDR3 sequence is CASSSVRFNEQFF. The CDR3 DNA reads as TGTGCCAGCAGCTCCGTGCGGTTTAATGAGCAGTTCTTC.

The chain uses TRBV5-1 and TRBJ2-7; D could derive from TRBD1 or TRBD2 (5 bases each). The V end lost 2 bases, the J end lost 0 bases, and 9 bases lay between the germline ends. CDR1 is SGHRS and CDR2 is YFSETQ in the germline V gene. This CDR3 is built from 14 residues. CDR3 sequence (DNA): TGCGCCAGCAGCTTTGGGGGAACCTCCTACGAGCAGTACTTC. Encoded protein: CASSFGGTSYEQYF.

The rearrangement links TRBV28 to TRBJ2-5; D is perhaps TRBD1 (5 bases). Germline V lookup: CDR1 MDHEN, CDR2 SYDVKM. The CDR3 has 14 residues. Between the trimmed V and J ends, which lost 5 bases and 2 bases, there was a span of 12 bases. CDR3 coding DNA: TGTGCCAGCAGTCCCCGGAACAGGCAAGAGACCCAGTACTTC. As protein: CASSPRNRQETQYF.